These T cell receptor beta chains were read from a single sample in a study of cytomegalovirus exposure and HLA in healthy donors. Repertoires were generated with immunoSEQ multiplex PCR, while TCRdb's copy carries only in-frame clones and drops some. The table lists 150,000 to 200,000 clones, around 80% of them singletons. Material for sequencing was PBMCs. The receptors here all came from a male donor in good health and CMV-seropositive. CDR3s include the opening cysteine and the closing phenylalanine or tryptophan. Fields, in order: D gene, clone size, V gene, J gene, CDR3 protein, CDR3 DNA. D genes are given only for firm matches. Only some rows state a clone size, as once, few, many or a class for expanded clones.

>.|.|TRBV5-8|TRBJ1-5
CASSLAGAWSGQPQHF
TGTGCCAGCAGCTTGGCAGGGGCTTGGTCGGGCCAGCCCCAGCATTTT
>TRBD2|.|TRBV5-6|TRBJ2-7
CASRPGGRTGEQYF
TGTGCCAGCAGGCCCGGCGGGAGAACGGGCGAGCAGTACTTC
>.|.|TRBV9|TRBJ1-4
CASTRGGAINEKLFF
TGTGCCAGCACCCGGGGGGGGGCCATTAATGAAAAACTGTTTTTT
>TRBD1|once|TRBV7-2|TRBJ2-7
CASSFNGQGGHEQYF
TGTGCCAGCAGCTTTAACGGACAGGGGGGACACGAGCAGTACTTC
>.|.|TRBV10-3|TRBJ1-5
CAISSGRNQPQHF
TGTGCCATCAGTTCCGGGAGAAATCAGCCCCAGCATTTT
>.|.|TRBV14|TRBJ1-5
CASSRAGSNQPQHF
TGTGCCAGCAGCCGGGCAGGGAGCAATCAGCCCCAGCATTTT
>.|.|TRBV4-1|TRBJ2-2
CASSQDWGRTTAGELFF
TGCGCCAGCAGCCAAGACTGGGGCAGAACCACGGCCGGGGAGCTGTTTTTT
>.|.|TRBV15|TRBJ1-1
CATSRRITGRVTEAFF
TGTGCCACCAGCAGACGAATCACAGGGAGGGTCACTGAAGCTTTCTTT
>.|once|TRBV7-8|TRBJ1-2
CASSFFGPGIYGYTF
TGTGCCAGCAGCTTTTTTGGCCCGGGGATCTATGGCTACACCTTC
>TRBD2|.|TRBV27|TRBJ2-5
CASSYVAGDSVGETQYF
TGTGCCAGCAGTTACGTAGCGGGGGACAGCGTAGGAGAGACCCAGTACTTC
>.|once|TRBV4-3|TRBJ1-2
CASSQDWQASYGYTF
TGCGCCAGCAGCCAAGATTGGCAAGCTAGCTATGGCTACACCTTC
>.|medium-sized|TRBV4-3|TRBJ1-1
CASSHGHLNTEAFF
TGCGCCAGCAGCCACGGACACTTGAACACTGAAGCTTTCTTT
>.|.|TRBV5-1|TRBJ2-5
CASSFLQGAETQYF
TGCGCCAGCAGCTTTTTACAGGGTGCGGAGACCCAGTACTTC
>.|.|TRBV30|TRBJ1-5
CAWSDSYSNQPQHF
TGTGCCTGGAGTGACAGTTATAGCAATCAGCCCCAGCATTTT
>.|.|TRBV30|TRBJ1-5
CAWGGQGGDQPQHF
TGTGCCTGGGGAGGGCAGGGAGGGGATCAGCCCCAGCATTTT
>.|.|TRBV7-2|TRBJ1-4
CASSFDGLQQNEKLFF
TGTGCCAGCAGCTTCGATGGTTTACAGCAAAATGAAAAACTGTTTTTT
>.|.|TRBV19|TRBJ2-5
CASRSPGMETQYF
TGTGCCAGTAGATCCCCGGGGATGGAGACCCAGTACTTC
>.|.|TRBV5-1|TRBJ2-2
CASRLGGTGELFF
TGCGCCAGCAGGTTAGGCGGCACCGGGGAGCTGTTTTTT
>.|.|TRBV15|TRBJ2-1
CATSTRQTAREQFF
TGTGCCACCAGCACCCGACAGACTGCGCGCGAGCAGTTCTTC
>.|.|TRBV7-8|TRBJ1-4
CASSPLDGLNEKLFF
TGTGCCAGCAGCCCACTAGACGGCCTGAATGAAAAACTGTTTTTT
>.|few|TRBV20-1|TRBJ2-7
CSASRGYEQYF
TGCAGTGCTAGTCGGGGGTACGAGCAGTACTTC
>.|once|TRBV7-8|TRBJ1-2
CASSSTSRAGDYGYTF
TGTGCCAGCAGCTCCACCTCCCGGGCAGGGGATTATGGCTACACCTTC
>TRBD1|.|TRBV6-4|TRBJ2-7
CASSALPGQGYEQYF
TGTGCCAGCAGTGCCCTTCCGGGACAGGGCTACGAGCAGTACTTC
>.|.|TRBV5-8|TRBJ1-1
CASSFGFGRGRNTEAFF
TGTGCCAGCAGCTTTGGCTTTGGGAGAGGACGGAACACTGAAGCTTTCTTT
>TRBD1|few|TRBV7-2|TRBJ1-5
CASTATGGNQPQHF
TGTGCCAGCACCGCGACAGGGGGCAACCAGCCCCAGCATTTT
>.|.|TRBV6-6|TRBJ1-2
CASSYSLSELGYTF
TGTGCCAGCAGCTACTCCTTAAGTGAGCTGGGCTACACCTTC
>.|.|TRBV5-1|TRBJ2-1
CASSLAGDSSYNEQFF
TGCGCCAGCAGCTTGGCGGGGGACAGCTCCTACAATGAGCAGTTCTTC
>TRBD1|.|TRBV19|TRBJ1-2
CASSKTTGGNYGYTF
TGTGCCAGTAGTAAGACCACAGGGGGCAACTATGGCTACACCTTC
>.|few|TRBV18|TRBJ1-5
CASSPGETQPQHF
TGTGCCAGCTCACCGGGAGAGACCCAGCCCCAGCATTTT
>TRBD2|few|TRBV9|TRBJ2-1
CASSVGAGRVNNEQFF
TGTGCCAGCAGCGTTGGAGCCGGGAGGGTAAACAATGAGCAGTTCTTC
>.|.|TRBV9|TRBJ2-7
CASSSGVYEQYF
TGTGCCAGCAGCTCAGGGGTGTACGAGCAGTACTTC
>.|once|TRBV6-1|TRBJ1-5
CASSDGVVQPQHF
TGTGCCAGCAGTGACGGGGTGGTTCAGCCCCAGCATTTT
>.|few|TRBV7-2|TRBJ1-2
CASSLDRVYGYTF
TGTGCCAGCAGCTTAGACAGGGTCTATGGCTACACCTTC
>.|.|TRBV6-1|TRBJ1-5
CASRLLNQPQHF
TGTGCCAGCAGACTACTCAATCAGCCCCAGCATTTT
>TRBD2|.|TRBV2|TRBJ2-3
CARTTSGSTDTQYF
TGTGCCAGGACGACTAGCGGAAGCACAGATACGCAGTATTTT
>.|once|TRBV7-2|TRBJ1-2
CASSFSENYGYTF
TGTGCCAGCAGCTTTTCGGAGAACTATGGCTACACCTTC
>.|once|TRBV5-4|TRBJ1-5
CASSLGAFQPQHF
TGTGCCAGCAGTTTAGGGGCTTTTCAGCCCCAGCATTTT
>.|.|TRBV4-1|TRBJ2-1
CASSQDTSSYNEQFF
TGCGCCAGCAGCCAAGATACTAGCTCCTACAATGAGCAGTTCTTC
>TRBD1|.|TRBV5-1|TRBJ1-2
CASSLTGGNNYGYTF
TGCGCCAGCAGCTTGACAGGGGGCAATAACTATGGCTACACCTTC
>TRBD1|.|TRBV9|TRBJ1-1
CASSPGGQGTAEAFF
TGTGCCAGCAGCCCTGGGGGACAGGGGACGGCCGAAGCTTTCTTT
>.|once|TRBV7-2|TRBJ2-1
CASSPGGYNEQFF
TGTGCCAGCAGCCCTGGCGGGTACAATGAGCAGTTCTTC
>.|.|TRBV5-5|TRBJ2-7
CASSPKGEYEQYF
TGTGCCAGCAGCCCCAAGGGGGAATACGAGCAGTACTTC
>.|.|TRBV7-7|TRBJ2-5
CASSPTSIQETQYF
TGTGCCAGCAGCCCTACTAGTATCCAAGAGACCCAGTACTTC
>.|once|TRBV4-3|TRBJ2-5
CASSQVQDQETQYF
TGCGCCAGCAGCCAAGTACAGGACCAAGAGACCCAGTACTTC
>TRBD2|once|TRBV6-5|TRBJ2-5
CASSPPGGTQYF
TGTGCCAGCAGTCCCCCGGGGGGGACCCAGTACTTC
>.|.|TRBV11-2|TRBJ1-1
CASSLDQAGEAFF
TGTGCCAGCAGCTTAGATCAGGCAGGTGAAGCTTTCTTT
>TRBD1|.|TRBV18|TRBJ1-2
CASSPNERTGFGYTF
TGTGCCAGCTCACCCAACGAGAGGACAGGGTTTGGCTACACCTTC
>.|.|TRBV10-1|TRBJ2-3
CASSHFQGGTDTQYF
TGCGCCAGCAGCCACTTCCAGGGTGGCACAGATACGCAGTATTTT
>TRBD1|.|TRBV28|TRBJ2-5
CASSSPDREETQYF
TGTGCCAGCAGTTCCCCGGACAGGGAGGAGACCCAGTACTTC
>.|.|TRBV7-9|TRBJ2-7
CSSSFFADYEQYF
TGTTCCAGCAGCTTCTTCGCAGACTACGAGCAGTACTTC
>.|few|TRBV6-5|TRBJ1-2
CASRDSVGYTF
TGTGCCAGCAGGGACAGTGTCGGTTACACCTTC
>.|.|TRBV27|TRBJ2-5
CAGKGRDQETQYF
TGTGCCGGCAAGGGGCGAGACCAAGAGACCCAGTACTTC
>.|few|TRBV7-9|TRBJ1-1
CASSLGQANTEAFF
TGTGCCAGCAGCTTGGGGCAGGCGAACACTGAAGCTTTCTTT
>TRBD1|once|TRBV11-2|TRBJ2-1
CASSPPPGQGRNEQFF
TGTGCCAGCAGCCCCCCTCCGGGACAGGGTAGGAATGAGCAGTTCTTC
>TRBD2|.|TRBV5-4|TRBJ2-5
CASSLGLAGGQETQYF
TGTGCCAGCAGCCTAGGACTAGCGGGGGGTCAAGAGACCCAGTACTTC